A single sample is the source of the 14 T cell receptor beta chains below, sequenced in a study of cytomegalovirus exposure and HLA in healthy donors. PCR used 60 Vbeta primers and 13 Jbeta primers. TCRdb's table, derived via immunoSEQ multiplex PCR, lists solely in-frame clones and lacks some. Of about 120,000 clones listed, about three quarters are singletons. The specimen was PBMCs. The receptors shown here come from a young man in good health and CMV-seronegative.

In this sample, this clone turned up a few times. The V gene is TRBV7-6, the J gene TRBJ2-7, with D uncertain. V was pared by 5 bases and J by 4 bases, with 6 bases between. Germline CDR1 and CDR2: SGHVS and FNYEAQ. The CDR3 totals 11 residues. CDR3 residues: CASSPGYEQYF. In DNA form, the CDR3 reads TGTGCCAGCAGCCCCGGGTACGAGCAGTACTTC.

This clone appeared a few times. The J gene is TRBJ2-1, the V gene TRBV4-1; TRBD2 agrees at 8 bases. From germline, CDR1 is MGHRA and CDR2 YSYEKL. Unmatched junction bases numbered 13, after V lost 0 bases and J lost 12 bases. The CDR3 has 16 amino acids. The CDR3 sequence is CASSQDGGAVSRRQFF. CDR3 coding DNA: TGCGCCAGCAGCCAAGACGGGGGGGCGGTCTCTAGGAGGCAGTTCTTC.

In its sample, this clone was seen a few times. V gene TRBV5-1 combines with J gene TRBJ1-1, with unresolved D. The CDR3 contains 13 residues. Per germline, CDR1 SGHRS and CDR2 YFSETQ. Trimming took off 6 bases at V and 4 bases at J, with 13 bases between the two ends. CDR3 nucleotide sequence: TGCGCCAGCAACGCGGGCAGTACCACTGAAGCTTTCTTT. Its protein product is CASNAGSTTEAFF. Full variable domain (remainder filled in from reference TRBV5-1 and TRBJ1-1): KAGVTQTPRYLIKTRGQQVTLSCSPISGHRSVSWYQQTPGQGLQFLFEYFSETQRNKGNFPGRFSGRQFSNSRSEMNVSTLELGDSALYLCASNAGSTTEAFFGQGTRLTVV.

This clone was detected a few times. The V gene is TRBV27, the J gene TRBJ1-1, with a weak D call TRBD1 (5 bases). The germline gives CDR1 MNHEY, CDR2 SMNVEV (reference sequence). V gave up 0 bases and J gave up 0 bases, with 8 bases separating them. This CDR3 is 15 amino acids long. The CDR3 is CASSLSQGMNTEAFF. The CDR3 coding sequence is TGTGCCAGCAGTTTATCTCAGGGTATGAACACTGAAGCTTTCTTT.

The chain is built from TRBV11-2 and TRBJ2-5, with 8 bases aligning to TRBD1. V lost 4 bases to trimming and J lost 3 bases; unmatched junction nucleotides: 4. Per the germline V gene, CDR1 is SGHAT and CDR2 is FQNNGV. CDR3 length: 14 amino acids. The CDR3 spells CASSWTGYEETQYF. The CDR3 DNA reads TGTGCCAGCAGCTGGACAGGGTACGAAGAGACCCAGTACTTC.

The J gene is TRBJ2-7, the V gene TRBV6-6; D possibly corresponds to TRBD1 (5 bases). CDR1 and CDR2 from the germline V gene are MNHNY and SVGAGI (reference sequence). The length of the CDR3 is 12 residues. V shed 4 bases and J shed 7 bases, with 11 bases lying between them. The CDR3 DNA reads as TGTGCCAGCAGTTTCGTCAGGGTTGAGCAGTACTTC. It encodes CASSFVRVEQYF.

J is TRBJ1-5 and V is TRBV4-2, with 8 positions matching TRBD1. Germline loops: CDR1 LGHNA, CDR2 YNFKEQ. The CDR3 totals 16 residues. V lost 4 bases and J lost 1; bases outside the gene matches: 6. CDR3 in amino acids: CASSPTGQGSNQPQHF. CDR3 bases: TGTGCCAGCAGCCCTACTGGACAGGGAAGCAATCAGCCCCAGCATTTT.

In its sample, this clone was seen a few times. The DNA of the CDR3 is TGCGCCAGCAGCTTGGGGACGGACAACATGGCAACTAATGAAAAACTGTTTTTT. This gives the protein CASSLGTDNMATNEKLFF. This chain joins TRBV5-1 and TRBJ1-4, with D perhaps matching TRBD1 (5 bases). The V end was cut by 0 bases, the J end by 0 bases, with 15 bases between. Germline V gene sequence: CDR1 SGHRS, CDR2 YFSETQ. There are 18 residues in the CDR3.

This sequence joins TRBV2 and TRBJ1-2; D unclear. The length of the CDR3 is 13 residues. Germline V lookup: CDR1 SNHLY, CDR2 FYNNEI. Trimming shortened V by 6 bases and J by 3 bases, and 11 bases separated the two germline ends. The CDR3 loop reads CASSDDQDYGYTF. The CDR3 DNA reads TGTGCCAGCAGCGACGACCAGGACTATGGCTACACCTTC.

The chain joins TRBV5-8 to TRBJ2-2, with TRBD2 matching 13 bases. Germline CDR1 SGHTS, CDR2 YDEGEE. J gave up 1 base and V 0 bases, and 3 bases lay outside the gene matches. This CDR3 contains 18 residues. CDR3 in amino acids: CASSLEGLAGENTGELFF. The CDR3 DNA reads as TGTGCCAGCAGCTTGGAAGGACTAGCGGGGGAGAACACCGGGGAGCTGTTTTTT.

This sequence joins TRBV6-5 and TRBJ2-7; no definite D call. Germline CDR1 and CDR2: MNHEY and SVGAGI. CDR3 length: 14 residues. Trimming pared 4 bases from V and 0 bases from J, leaving 10 bases between. The CDR3 region is CASSLNGNSYEQYF. In nucleotides, the CDR3 is TGTGCCAGCAGTTTGAATGGCAACTCCTACGAGCAGTACTTC.

V usage is TRBV11-2 and J usage is TRBJ2-7; no clear D gene. This CDR3 contains 13 residues. Germline V gives CDR1 SGHAT, CDR2 FQNNGV. The germline V and J ends were trimmed by 5 bases and 3 bases, with 11 bases remaining between them. The CDR3 here is CASSVTDFYEQYF. In DNA, the CDR3 is TGTGCCAGCAGCGTCACAGATTTCTACGAGCAGTACTTC.

The V gene is TRBV27, the J gene TRBJ2-5, with 7 bases lining up with TRBD2. The J call may not be correct, given that the DNA end is closer to TRBJ2-7. CDR1 and CDR2 (germline): MNHEY, SMNVEV (reference sequence). The CDR3 sequence is 16 residues long. CDR3 protein: CASSFASGEVTYEQYF. The CDR3 region has the DNA TGTGCCAGCAGTTTCGCAAGCGGGGAGGTTACCTACGAGCAGTACTTC.

The rearrangement joins TRBV9 to TRBJ2-1, with TRBD2 matching over 8 bases. V lost 3 bases and J lost 3; bases outside the gene matches: 5. There are 15 residues in the CDR3. Germline V gene sequence: CDR1 SGDLS, CDR2 YYNGEE. This CDR3 is CASSAGGGGYNEQFF. The CDR3 region has the DNA TGTGCCAGCAGCGCCGGGGGGGGTGGCTACAATGAGCAGTTCTTC.